The 3 T cell receptor beta chains given below trace back to one sample, sequenced in a study of spatial heterogeneity in lung cancer. One entry per CDR3 protein results from TCRdb running MiXCR on the 5' RACE reads. The sample has over 6,000 distinct CDR3 sequences, roughly 5.4% seen once. Time point meaning: sample taken at primary tumor resection. Unsorted whole RNA of tumor, nontumor lung or frozen PBMC was sequenced. Sequencing used PBMCs, obtained at surgery. The receptors shown here come from a male donor with early-stage non-small cell lung cancer.

This clonotype was seen repeatedly, ten times or more. The CDR3 DNA follows: TGCGCCAGCAACCCCGGGGCTCGGTCATCCACAGATACGCAGTATTTT. This sequence encodes CASNPGARSSTDTQYF. This sequence joins TRBV5-1 and TRBJ2-3; D may match TRBD1 or TRBD2 (5 bases each). V was trimmed by 6 bases and J by 2 bases, leaving 19 bases between them. The CDR3 totals 16 residues. Germline V CDR1 and CDR2: SGHRS, YFSETQ.

This clonotype was observed at least ten times. The chain employs TRBV7-2 and TRBJ2-7; no clear D. Germline loops: CDR1 SGHTA, CDR2 FQGNSA. This CDR3 has 13 residues. Trimming pared 5 bases from V and 7 bases from J, leaving 15 bases between. CDR3 nucleotide sequence: TGTGCCAGCAGCCCGTCGGGCCTGGGGGAGCAGTACTTC. Protein: CASSPSGLGEQYF.

This clonotype has ten or more counts. The genes are TRBV23-1 and TRBJ1-5; maybe TRBD1 (5 bases). TRBV23-1 is an open reading frame whose function is uncertain. V lost 4 bases, J lost 6 bases, and 22 bases lay in between. The CDR3 covers 17 residues. The CDR3 DNA reads TGCGCCAGCAGTCCCTCGGGAGGAGACAGCCCGGGTCAGCCCCAGCATTTT. Protein: CASSPSGGDSPGQPQHF.